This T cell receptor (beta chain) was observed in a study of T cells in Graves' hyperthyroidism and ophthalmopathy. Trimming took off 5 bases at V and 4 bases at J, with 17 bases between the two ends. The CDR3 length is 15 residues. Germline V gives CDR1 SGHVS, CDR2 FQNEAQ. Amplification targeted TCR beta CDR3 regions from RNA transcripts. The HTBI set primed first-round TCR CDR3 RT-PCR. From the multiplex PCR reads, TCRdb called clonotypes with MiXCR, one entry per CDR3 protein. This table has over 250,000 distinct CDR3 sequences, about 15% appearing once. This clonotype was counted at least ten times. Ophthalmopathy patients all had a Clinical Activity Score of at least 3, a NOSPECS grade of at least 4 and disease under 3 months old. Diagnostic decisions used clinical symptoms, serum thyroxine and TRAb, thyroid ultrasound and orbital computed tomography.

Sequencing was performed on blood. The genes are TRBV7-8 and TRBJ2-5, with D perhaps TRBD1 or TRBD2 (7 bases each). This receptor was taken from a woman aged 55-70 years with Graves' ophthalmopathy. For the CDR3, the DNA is TGTGCCAGCAGCCCCAGCCCAGGGGGGGTAGAGACCCAGTACTTC. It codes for CASSPSPGGVETQYF. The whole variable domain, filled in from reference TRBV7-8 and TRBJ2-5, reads GAGVSQSPRYKVAKRGQDVALRCDPISGHVSLFWYQQALGQGPEFLTYFQNEAQLDKSGLPSDRFFAERPEGSVSTLKIQRTQQEDSAVYLCASSPSPGGVETQYFGPGTRLLVL.